A single sample gave rise to the 9 T cell receptor beta chains below, sequenced in a study of blood T cell repertoires in COVID-19. Only in-frame clones appear in the TCRdb table, and some are missing; sequencing was by immunoSEQ multiplex PCR. This table has a few hundred thousand clones, approximately 85% appearing once. Sequencing used peripheral blood. These receptors all stem from a human donor in a cohort sampled during active COVID-19.

The chain combines TRBV2 with TRBJ1-5; no firm D call. The germline gives CDR1 SNHLY, CDR2 FYNNEI. The ends were cut back, 3 bases at V and 5 bases at J, with 8 bases in the middle. The CDR3 sequence is 13 residues long. The CDR3 DNA is TGTGCCAGCAGTGATACAGCCCATCAGCCCCAGCATTTT. As protein: CASSDTAHQPQHF.

This clone was picked up a small number of times. This rearrangement joins TRBV2 to TRBJ1-4; a weak D match, TRBD1 (6 bases). Trimming removed 6 bases at V and 0 bases at J, with 11 bases between. Looked up from germline, CDR1 is SNHLY and CDR2 is FYNNEI. The CDR3 consists of 15 residues. This CDR3 reads CASRLDRATNEKLFF. The CDR3 region has the DNA TGTGCCAGCAGGCTGGACAGAGCAACTAATGAAAAACTGTTTTTT.

This clone was observed at least ten times. The rearrangement links TRBV5-6 to TRBJ2-4, with 10 nucleotides matching TRBD1. V lost 0 bases and J lost 9; bases outside the gene matches: 6. CDR3 size: 15 residues. Germline V gives CDR1 SGHDT, CDR2 YYEEEE. The CDR3: CASSLEGTGASIQYF. In DNA form, the CDR3 reads TGTGCCAGCAGCTTGGAAGGGACAGGGGCCAGCATTCAGTACTTC.

This rearrangement joins TRBV19 to TRBJ2-5; TRBD2 matches at 14 bases. V was clipped by 5 bases and J by 5 bases; unmatched bases: 7. The CDR3 has 16 amino acids. Germline lookup yields CDR1 LNHDA and CDR2 SQIVND (reference sequence). CDR3 in amino acids: CASSPGLAGDWETQYF. DNA for the CDR3: TGTGCCAGTAGTCCGGGACTAGCGGGAGATTGGGAGACCCAGTACTTC.

The gene calls are TRBV10-1 and TRBJ1-1; D call uncertain. The CDR3 totals 13 residues. Trimming left V 5 bases short and J 3 bases short, with 10 bases between. Germline V gene sequence: CDR1 WNHNN, CDR2 SYGVQD (reference sequence). CDR3 protein: CASSRLGHTEAFF. CDR3 sequence (DNA): TGCGCCAGCAGTCGGTTGGGCCACACTGAAGCTTTCTTT.

The rearrangement links TRBV3-1 (or the pseudogene TRBV3-2) to TRBJ1-1; 7 bases match TRBD1. J was trimmed by 6 bases and V by 4 bases; bases with no gene match: 5. The CDR3 spans 13 residues. Looked up from germline, CDR1 is LGHDT and CDR2 is YNNKEL (reference sequence). This CDR3 reads CASSPNDRAEAFF. CDR3 bases: TGTGCCAGCAGCCCCAACGACAGGGCTGAAGCTTTCTTT.

The chain has TRBV9 and TRBJ1-4; tentatively, D is TRBD1 (5 bases). Deletions cut 4 bases from V and 8 bases from J, with 21 bases between. Looked up from germline, CDR1 is SGDLS and CDR2 is YYNGEE. The CDR3 spans 16 residues. The CDR3 region is CASSTRTEGIREKLFF. The DNA for the CDR3 is TGTGCCAGCAGCACCCGGACGGAGGGGATAAGGGAAAAACTGTTTTTT.

The J gene is TRBJ2-3, the V gene TRBV28, with 9 bases aligning to TRBD1. The CDR3 has 15 residues. V dropped 6 bases and J dropped 4; count of bases not matched to a gene: 8. The germline V gene has CDR1 MDHEN and CDR2 SYDVKM. This CDR3 reads CASSGDRAVSDTQYF. CDR3 coding DNA: TGTGCCAGCAGCGGGGACAGGGCTGTTTCAGATACGCAGTATTTT. Full variable domain (outside the CDR3, taken from reference TRBV28 and TRBJ2-3): DVKVTQSSRYLVKRTGEKVFLECVQDMDHENMFWYRQDPGLGLRLIYFSYDVKMKEKGDIPEGYSVSREKKERFSLILESASTNQTSMYLCASSGDRAVSDTQYFGPGTRLTVL.

This chain connects TRBV5-1 to TRBJ1-1, with 10 bases identical to TRBD1. Per the germline V gene, CDR1 is SGHRS and CDR2 is YFSETQ. The CDR3 extends over 14 amino acids. The J segment lost 4 bases and the V segment lost 3 bases, leaving 3 bases of the junction unmatched. CDR3 region: CASSYGTGVTEAFF. CDR3 coding DNA: TGCGCCAGCAGCTACGGGACAGGGGTCACTGAAGCTTTCTTT. The full variable domain, its missing parts supplied by reference TRBV5-1 and TRBJ1-1, is KAGVTQTPRYLIKTRGQQVTLSCSPISGHRSVSWYQQTPGQGLQFLFEYFSETQRNKGNFPGRFSGRQFSNSRSEMNVSTLELGDSALYLCASSYGTGVTEAFFGQGTRLTVV.